This T cell receptor (beta chain) was found in a study of blood T cell repertoires in COVID-19. Study at large: The cDNA or gDNA used as material had been derived from T cells, B-cell-depleted T cells, or PBMCs.

CDR1 is MNHEY and CDR2 is SVGAGI in the germline V gene. V lost 6 bases and J lost 3, with 10 bases in between. CDR3 length: 13 amino acids. Only in-frame clones appear in the TCRdb table, and some are missing; sequencing was by immunoSEQ multiplex PCR. Among 250,000 to 300,000 clones listed, around 89% were seen once. Sequenced: peripheral blood. The chain recombines TRBV6-5 with TRBJ2-3; D remains ambiguous. The receptor was isolated from a woman aged 25 to 45 who had recovered from COVID-19. CDR3 nucleotides: TGTGCCAGCAGCGGTTTAGCAACAGATACGCAGTATTTT. Protein sequence: CASSGLATDTQYF.